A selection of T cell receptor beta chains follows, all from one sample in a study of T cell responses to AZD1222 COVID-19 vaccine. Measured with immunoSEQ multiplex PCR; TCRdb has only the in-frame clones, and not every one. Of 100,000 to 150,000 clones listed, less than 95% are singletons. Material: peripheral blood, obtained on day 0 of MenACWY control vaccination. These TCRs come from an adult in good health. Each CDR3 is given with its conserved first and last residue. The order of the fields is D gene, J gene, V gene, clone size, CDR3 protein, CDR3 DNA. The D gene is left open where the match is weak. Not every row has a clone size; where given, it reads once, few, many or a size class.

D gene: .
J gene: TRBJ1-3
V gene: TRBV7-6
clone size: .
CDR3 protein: CASSPGGSENTIYF
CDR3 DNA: TGTGCCAGCAGCCCGGGGGGCTCTGAAAACACCATATATTTT

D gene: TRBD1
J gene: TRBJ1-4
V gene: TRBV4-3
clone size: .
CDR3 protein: CASSQEGQGNEKLFF
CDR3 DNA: TGCGCCAGCAGCCAGGAAGGACAGGGTAATGAAAAACTGTTTTTT

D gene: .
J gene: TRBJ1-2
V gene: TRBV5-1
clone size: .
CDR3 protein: CASSSSGDYGYTF
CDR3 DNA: TGCGCCAGCAGCTCCTCGGGGGATTATGGCTACACCTTC

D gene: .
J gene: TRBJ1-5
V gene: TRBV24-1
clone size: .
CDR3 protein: CATSDYGQNQPQHF
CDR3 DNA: TGTGCCACCAGTGATTACGGCCAGAATCAGCCCCAGCATTTT

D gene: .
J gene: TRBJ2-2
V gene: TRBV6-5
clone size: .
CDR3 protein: CASSHRSETGELFF
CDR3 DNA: TGTGCCAGCAGTCATAGGTCGGAAACCGGGGAGCTGTTTTTT

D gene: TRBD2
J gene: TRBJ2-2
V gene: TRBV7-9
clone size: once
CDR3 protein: CASSTKGGSGRYTGELFF
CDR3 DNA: TGTGCCAGCAGCACAAAGGGCGGGAGCGGGCGTTACACCGGGGAGCTGTTTTTT

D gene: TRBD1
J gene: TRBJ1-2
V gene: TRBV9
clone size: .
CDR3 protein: CASSPGTGHYGYTF
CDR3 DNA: TGTGCCAGCAGCCCCGGGACAGGGCACTATGGCTACACCTTC

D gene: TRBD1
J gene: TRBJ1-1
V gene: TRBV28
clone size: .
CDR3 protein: CASREGAGGNTEAFF
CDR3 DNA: TGTGCCAGCAGGGAAGGGGCAGGGGGGAACACTGAAGCTTTCTTT

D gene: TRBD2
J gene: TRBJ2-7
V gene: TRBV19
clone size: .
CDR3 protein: CASSTGASGPSYEQYF
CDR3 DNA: TGTGCCAGTAGTACCGGCGCTAGCGGCCCCTCCTACGAGCAGTACTTC

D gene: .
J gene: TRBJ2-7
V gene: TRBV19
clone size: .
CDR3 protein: CASSIGEERPHEQYF
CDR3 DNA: TGTGCCAGTAGTATAGGGGAAGAACGACCCCACGAGCAGTACTTC

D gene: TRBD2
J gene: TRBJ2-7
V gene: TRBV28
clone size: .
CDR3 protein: CASSLTGGPRVYEQYF
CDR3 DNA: TGTGCCAGCAGTTTAACGGGAGGGCCGAGGGTCTACGAGCAGTACTTC

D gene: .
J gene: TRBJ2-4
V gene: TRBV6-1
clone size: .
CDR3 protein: CASSEGLAKNIQYF
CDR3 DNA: TGTGCCAGCAGTGAGGGTCTAGCCAAAAACATTCAGTACTTC

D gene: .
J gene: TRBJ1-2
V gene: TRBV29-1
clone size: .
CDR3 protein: CSVEPNSGGGDGYTF
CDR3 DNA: TGCAGCGTTGAGCCAAATAGTGGGGGTGGGGATGGCTACACCTTC

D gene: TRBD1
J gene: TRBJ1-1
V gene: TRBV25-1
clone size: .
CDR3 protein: CASSRGQENTEAFF
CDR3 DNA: TGTGCCAGCAGTAGAGGACAGGAGAACACTGAAGCTTTCTTT

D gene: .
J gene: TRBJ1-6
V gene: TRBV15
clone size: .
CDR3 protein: CATSRYRDSYNSPLHF
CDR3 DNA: TGTGCCACCAGCAGGTACAGGGATTCCTATAATTCACCCCTCCACTTT

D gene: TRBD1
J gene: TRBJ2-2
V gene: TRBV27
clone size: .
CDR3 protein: CASSKTGWGTGELFF
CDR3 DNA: TGTGCCAGCAGTAAGACAGGGTGGGGCACCGGGGAGCTGTTTTTT

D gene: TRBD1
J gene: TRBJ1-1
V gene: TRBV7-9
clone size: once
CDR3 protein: CASSSGQGVTEAFF
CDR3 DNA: TGTGCCAGCAGTTCGGGACAGGGAGTGACTGAAGCTTTCTTT

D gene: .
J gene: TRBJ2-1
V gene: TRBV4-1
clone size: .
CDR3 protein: CASSQVGGPSSYNEQFF
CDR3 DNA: TGCGCCAGCAGCCAAGTGGGAGGCCCGAGCTCCTACAATGAGCAGTTCTTC

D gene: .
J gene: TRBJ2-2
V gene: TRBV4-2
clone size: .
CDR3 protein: CASSQEYYTGELFF
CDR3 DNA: TGTGCCAGCAGCCAAGAATACTACACCGGGGAGCTGTTTTTT

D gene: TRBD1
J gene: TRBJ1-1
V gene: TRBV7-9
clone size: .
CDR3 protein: CASSIPGQFTEAFF
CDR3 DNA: TGTGCCAGCAGCATACCGGGACAGTTTACCGAAGCTTTCTTT

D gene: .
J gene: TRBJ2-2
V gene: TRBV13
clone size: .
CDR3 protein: CASSPENANTGELFF
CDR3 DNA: TGTGCCAGCAGCCCGGAAAACGCGAACACCGGGGAGCTGTTTTTT

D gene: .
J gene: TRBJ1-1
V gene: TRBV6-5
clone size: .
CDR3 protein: CASREGETVNEAFF
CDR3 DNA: TGTGCCAGCAGGGAGGGAGAGACAGTTAATGAAGCTTTCTTT

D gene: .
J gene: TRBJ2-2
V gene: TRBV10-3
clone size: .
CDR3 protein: CAISSGTPNTGELFF
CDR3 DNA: TGTGCCATCAGTAGCGGGACACCTAACACCGGGGAGCTGTTTTTT

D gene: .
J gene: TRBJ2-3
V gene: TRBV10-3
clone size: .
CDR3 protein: CANQNLAGAPQYF
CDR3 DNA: TGTGCCAACCAAAACCTGGCGGGCGCCCCGCAGTATTTT

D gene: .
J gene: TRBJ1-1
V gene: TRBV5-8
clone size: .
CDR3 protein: CASSWTTLNTEAFF
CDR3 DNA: TGTGCCAGCAGCTGGACGACGCTGAACACTGAAGCTTTCTTT

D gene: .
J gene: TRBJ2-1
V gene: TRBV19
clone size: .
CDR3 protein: CASSNYNEQFF
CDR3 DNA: TGTGCCAGTAGCAATTACAATGAGCAGTTCTTC

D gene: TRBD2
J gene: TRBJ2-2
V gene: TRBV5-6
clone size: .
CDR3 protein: CASSRLAGAVNTGELFF
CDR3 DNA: TGTGCCAGCAGCCGACTAGCGGGAGCTGTGAACACCGGGGAGCTGTTTTTT

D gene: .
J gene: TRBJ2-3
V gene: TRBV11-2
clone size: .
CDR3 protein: CASTVGGKADTQYF
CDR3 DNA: TGTGCCAGCACCGTAGGAGGGAAGGCAGATACGCAGTATTTT

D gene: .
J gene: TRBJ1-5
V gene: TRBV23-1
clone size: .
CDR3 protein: CASSPQDGGQPQHF
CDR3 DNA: TGCGCCAGCAGTCCCCAGGACGGGGGTCAGCCCCAGCATTTT

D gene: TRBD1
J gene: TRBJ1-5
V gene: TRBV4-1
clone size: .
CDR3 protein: CASSQGQLNQPQHF
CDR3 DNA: TGCGCCAGCAGCCAGGGACAGCTCAATCAGCCCCAGCATTTT

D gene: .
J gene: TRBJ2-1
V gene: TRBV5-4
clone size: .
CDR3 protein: CASSLGAPEQFF
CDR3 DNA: TGTGCCAGCAGCTTGGGGGCGCCTGAGCAGTTCTTC

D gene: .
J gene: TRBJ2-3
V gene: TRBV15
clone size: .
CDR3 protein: CATSRDPGQGTDTQYF
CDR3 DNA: TGTGCCACCAGCAGGGACCCGGGACAAGGCACAGATACGCAGTATTTT

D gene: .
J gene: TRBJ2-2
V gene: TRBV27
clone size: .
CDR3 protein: CASSLQGDTGELFF
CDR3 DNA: TGTGCCAGCAGTTTACAGGGCGACACCGGGGAGCTGTTTTTT

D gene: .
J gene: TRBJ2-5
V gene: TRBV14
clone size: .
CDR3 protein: CASSRRVGGQETQYF
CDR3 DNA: TGTGCCAGCAGCCGGAGAGTAGGGGGCCAAGAGACCCAGTACTTC

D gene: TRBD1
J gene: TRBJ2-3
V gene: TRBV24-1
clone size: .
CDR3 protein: CATSGGQGPSNTQYF
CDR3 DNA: TGTGCCACCAGTGGCGGACAGGGGCCCTCTAATACGCAGTATTTT

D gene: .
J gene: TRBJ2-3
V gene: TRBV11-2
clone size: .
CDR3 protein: CASSLAPSADTQYF
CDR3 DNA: TGTGCCAGCAGCTTGGCCCCCTCCGCAGATACGCAGTATTTT

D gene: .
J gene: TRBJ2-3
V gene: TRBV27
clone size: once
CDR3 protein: CASSLTGGVGTDTQYF
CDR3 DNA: TGTGCCAGCAGTCTAACCGGAGGAGTGGGCACAGATACGCAGTATTTT

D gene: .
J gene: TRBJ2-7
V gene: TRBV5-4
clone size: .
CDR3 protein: CASSLAGTGEQYF
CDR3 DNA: TGTGCCAGCAGCTTGGCAGGGACGGGGGAGCAGTACTTC

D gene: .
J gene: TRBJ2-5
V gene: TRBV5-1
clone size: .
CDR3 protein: CASSRDTNLQETQYF
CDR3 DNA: TGCGCCAGCAGCCGGGACACCAACCTCCAAGAGACCCAGTACTTC

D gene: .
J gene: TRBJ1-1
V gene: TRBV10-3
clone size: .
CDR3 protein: CAIRQSTEAFF
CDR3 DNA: TGTGCCATCAGGCAGAGCACTGAAGCTTTCTTT

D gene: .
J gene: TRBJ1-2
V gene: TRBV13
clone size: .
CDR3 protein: CAGPKGDIAYGYTF
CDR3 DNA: TGTGCCGGTCCTAAGGGCGATATAGCCTATGGCTACACCTTC

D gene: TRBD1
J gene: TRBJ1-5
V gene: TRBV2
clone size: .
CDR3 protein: CASSGTGGDQPQHF
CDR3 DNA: TGTGCCAGCAGTGGGACAGGGGGAGATCAGCCCCAGCATTTT

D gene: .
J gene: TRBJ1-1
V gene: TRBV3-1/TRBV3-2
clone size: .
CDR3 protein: CASSQDSPDGEAEAFF
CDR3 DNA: TGTGCCAGCAGCCAAGATTCGCCGGACGGGGAAGCAGAAGCTTTCTTT

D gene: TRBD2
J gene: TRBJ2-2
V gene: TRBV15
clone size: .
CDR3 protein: CATSRELGDILAGVNTGELFF
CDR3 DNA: TGTGCCACCAGCAGAGAATTGGGGGACATACTAGCGGGAGTGAACACCGGGGAGCTGTTTTTT

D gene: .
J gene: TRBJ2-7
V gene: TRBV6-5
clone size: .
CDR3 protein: CASSYQAGQTYEQYF
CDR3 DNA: TGTGCCAGCAGTTACCAGGCGGGACAAACCTACGAGCAGTACTTC

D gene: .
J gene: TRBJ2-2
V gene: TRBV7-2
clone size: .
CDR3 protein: CASSLAGRELFF
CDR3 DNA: TGTGCCAGCAGCTTAGCAGGGCGGGAGCTGTTTTTT

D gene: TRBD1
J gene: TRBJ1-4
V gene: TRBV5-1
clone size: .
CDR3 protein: CASSLEDRDEKLFF
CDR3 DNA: TGCGCCAGCAGCTTGGAAGACAGGGATGAAAAACTGTTTTTT

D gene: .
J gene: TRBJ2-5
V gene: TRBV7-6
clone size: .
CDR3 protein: CASSQRGQGETQYF
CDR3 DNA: TGTGCCAGCTCGCAAAGGGGCCAGGGGGAGACCCAGTACTTC

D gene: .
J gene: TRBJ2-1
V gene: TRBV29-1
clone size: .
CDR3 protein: CSVRSGREQFF
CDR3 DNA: TGCAGCGTTCGTAGCGGCCGTGAGCAGTTCTTC

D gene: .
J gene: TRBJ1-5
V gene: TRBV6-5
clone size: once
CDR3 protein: CASSPVDSNQPQHF
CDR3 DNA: TGTGCCAGCAGCCCGGTCGATAGCAATCAGCCCCAGCATTTT

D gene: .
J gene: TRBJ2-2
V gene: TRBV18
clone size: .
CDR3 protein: CASSPLGRMAGELFF
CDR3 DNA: TGTGCCAGCTCACCACTGGGAAGAATGGCCGGGGAGCTGTTTTTT

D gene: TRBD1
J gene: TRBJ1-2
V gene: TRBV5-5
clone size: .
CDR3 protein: CASSLFPSGTGRNYGYTF
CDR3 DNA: TGTGCCAGCAGCTTATTCCCATCCGGGACAGGGAGGAACTATGGCTACACCTTC